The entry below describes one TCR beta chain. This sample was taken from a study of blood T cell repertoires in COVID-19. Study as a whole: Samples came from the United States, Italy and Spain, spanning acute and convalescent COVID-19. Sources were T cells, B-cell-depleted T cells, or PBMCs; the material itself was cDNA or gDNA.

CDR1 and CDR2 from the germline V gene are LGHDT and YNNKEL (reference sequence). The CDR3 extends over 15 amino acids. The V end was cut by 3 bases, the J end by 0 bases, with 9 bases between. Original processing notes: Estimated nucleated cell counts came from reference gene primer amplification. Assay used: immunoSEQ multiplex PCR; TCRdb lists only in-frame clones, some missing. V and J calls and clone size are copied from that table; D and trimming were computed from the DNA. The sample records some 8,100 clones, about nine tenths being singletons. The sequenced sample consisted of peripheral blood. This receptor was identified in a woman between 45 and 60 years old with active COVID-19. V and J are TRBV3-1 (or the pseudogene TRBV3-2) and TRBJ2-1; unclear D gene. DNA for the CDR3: TGTGCCAGCAGCCAGAGGCTGAGCTCCTACAATGAGCAGTTCTTC. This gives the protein CASSQRLSSYNEQFF.